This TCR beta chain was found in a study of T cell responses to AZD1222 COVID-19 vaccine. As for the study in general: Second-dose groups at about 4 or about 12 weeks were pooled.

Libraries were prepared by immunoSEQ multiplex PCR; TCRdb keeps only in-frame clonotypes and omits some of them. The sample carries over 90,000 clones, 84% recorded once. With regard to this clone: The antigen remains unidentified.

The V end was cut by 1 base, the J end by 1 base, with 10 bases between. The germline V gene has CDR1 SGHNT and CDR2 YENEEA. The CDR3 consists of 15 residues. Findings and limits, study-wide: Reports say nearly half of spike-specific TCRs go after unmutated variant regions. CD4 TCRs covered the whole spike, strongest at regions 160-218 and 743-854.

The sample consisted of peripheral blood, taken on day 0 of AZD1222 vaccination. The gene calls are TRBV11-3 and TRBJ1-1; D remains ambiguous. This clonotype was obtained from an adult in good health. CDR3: CASSLAVGWNTEAFF. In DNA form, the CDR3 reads TGTGCCAGCAGCTTAGCGGTAGGGTGGAACACTGAAGCTTTCTTT.